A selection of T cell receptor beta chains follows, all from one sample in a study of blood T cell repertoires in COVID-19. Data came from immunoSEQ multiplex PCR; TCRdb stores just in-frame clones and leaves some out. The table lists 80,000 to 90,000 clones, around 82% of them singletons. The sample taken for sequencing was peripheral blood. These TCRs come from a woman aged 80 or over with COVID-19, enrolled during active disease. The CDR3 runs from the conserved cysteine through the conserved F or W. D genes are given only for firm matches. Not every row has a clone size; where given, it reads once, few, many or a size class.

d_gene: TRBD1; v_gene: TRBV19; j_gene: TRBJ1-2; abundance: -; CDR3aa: CASNQDRGNYGYTF; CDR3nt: TGTGCCAGTAACCAGGACAGGGGTAACTATGGCTACACCTTC
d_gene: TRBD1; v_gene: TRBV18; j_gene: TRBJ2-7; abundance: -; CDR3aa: CASSPSTGYHEQYF; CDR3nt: TGTGCCAGCTCACCCTCGACAGGGTACCACGAGCAGTACTTC
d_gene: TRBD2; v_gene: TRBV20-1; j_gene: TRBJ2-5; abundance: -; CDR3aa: CSASKRGAGETQYF; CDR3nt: TGCAGTGCTAGTAAGCGGGGGGCCGGGGAGACCCAGTACTTC
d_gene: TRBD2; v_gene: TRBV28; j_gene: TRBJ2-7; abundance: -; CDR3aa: CASGEAGALDEQYF; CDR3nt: TGTGCCAGCGGGGAGGCGGGAGCTTTGGATGAGCAGTACTTC
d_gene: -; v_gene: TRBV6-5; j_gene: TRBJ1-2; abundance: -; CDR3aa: CASTPSRQGTYGYTF; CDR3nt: TGTGCCAGCACACCCTCTCGGCAGGGTACCTATGGCTACACCTTC
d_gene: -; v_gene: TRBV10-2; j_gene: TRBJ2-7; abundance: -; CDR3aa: CASSEIGRLSYEQYF; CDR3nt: TGCGCCAGCAGTGAGATCGGCAGGTTGTCCTACGAGCAGTACTTC
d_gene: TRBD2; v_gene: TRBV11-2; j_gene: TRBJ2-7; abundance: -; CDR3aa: CASSSGLADSYEQYF; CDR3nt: TGTGCCAGCAGCTCCGGACTAGCGGATAGCTACGAGCAGTACTTC
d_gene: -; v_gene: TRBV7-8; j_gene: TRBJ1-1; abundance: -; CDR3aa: CASSVLQGNTEAFF; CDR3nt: TGTGCCAGCAGCGTACTACAGGGCAACACTGAAGCTTTCTTT
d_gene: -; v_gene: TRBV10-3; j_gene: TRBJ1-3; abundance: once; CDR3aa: CAISESSENTIYF; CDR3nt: TGTGCCATCAGTGAGTCGAGCGAGAACACCATATATTTT
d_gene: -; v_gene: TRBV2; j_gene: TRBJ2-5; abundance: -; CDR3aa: CASRQGTQETQYF; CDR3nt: TGTGCCAGCAGACAGGGAACCCAAGAGACCCAGTACTTC
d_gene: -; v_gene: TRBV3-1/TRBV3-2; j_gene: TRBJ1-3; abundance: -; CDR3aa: CASSLLGNTIYF; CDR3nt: TGTGCCAGCAGCTTACTAGGAAACACCATATATTTT
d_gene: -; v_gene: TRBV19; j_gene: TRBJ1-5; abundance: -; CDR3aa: CASSIAGYSNQPQHF; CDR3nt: TGTGCCAGTAGTATAGCGGGTTATAGCAATCAGCCCCAGCATTTT
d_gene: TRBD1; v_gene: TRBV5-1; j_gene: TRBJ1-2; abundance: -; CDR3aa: CASSLGGQNYGYTF; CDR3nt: TGCGCCAGCAGCTTGGGGGGACAGAACTATGGCTACACCTTC
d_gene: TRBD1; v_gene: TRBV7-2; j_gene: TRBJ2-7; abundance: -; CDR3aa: CASSLAGTVLYEQYF; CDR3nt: TGTGCCAGCAGCTTAGCCGGGACAGTTCTCTACGAGCAGTACTTC
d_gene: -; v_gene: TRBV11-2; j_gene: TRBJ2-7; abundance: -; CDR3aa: CASSLGRGYEQYF; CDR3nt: TGTGCCAGCAGCTTGGGCCGGGGCTACGAGCAGTACTTC
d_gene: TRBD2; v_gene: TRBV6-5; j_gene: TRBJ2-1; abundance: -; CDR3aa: CASSYRLAGGYNEQFF; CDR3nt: TGTGCCAGCAGTTACCGCCTAGCGGGAGGTTACAATGAGCAGTTCTTC
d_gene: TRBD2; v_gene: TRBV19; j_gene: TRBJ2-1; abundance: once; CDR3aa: CASSQVVLAGNEQFF; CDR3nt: TGTGCCAGTAGTCAAGTTGTCCTAGCGGGCAATGAGCAGTTCTTC
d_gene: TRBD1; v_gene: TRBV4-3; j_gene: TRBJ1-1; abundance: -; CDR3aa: CASAGDRGQNTEAFF; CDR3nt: TGCGCCAGCGCCGGGGACAGGGGTCAGAACACTGAAGCTTTCTTT
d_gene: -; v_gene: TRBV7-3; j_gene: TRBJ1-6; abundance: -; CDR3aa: CASSPSGPYNSPLHF; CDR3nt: TGTGCCAGCAGCCCCTCAGGCCCATATAATTCACCCCTCCACTTT